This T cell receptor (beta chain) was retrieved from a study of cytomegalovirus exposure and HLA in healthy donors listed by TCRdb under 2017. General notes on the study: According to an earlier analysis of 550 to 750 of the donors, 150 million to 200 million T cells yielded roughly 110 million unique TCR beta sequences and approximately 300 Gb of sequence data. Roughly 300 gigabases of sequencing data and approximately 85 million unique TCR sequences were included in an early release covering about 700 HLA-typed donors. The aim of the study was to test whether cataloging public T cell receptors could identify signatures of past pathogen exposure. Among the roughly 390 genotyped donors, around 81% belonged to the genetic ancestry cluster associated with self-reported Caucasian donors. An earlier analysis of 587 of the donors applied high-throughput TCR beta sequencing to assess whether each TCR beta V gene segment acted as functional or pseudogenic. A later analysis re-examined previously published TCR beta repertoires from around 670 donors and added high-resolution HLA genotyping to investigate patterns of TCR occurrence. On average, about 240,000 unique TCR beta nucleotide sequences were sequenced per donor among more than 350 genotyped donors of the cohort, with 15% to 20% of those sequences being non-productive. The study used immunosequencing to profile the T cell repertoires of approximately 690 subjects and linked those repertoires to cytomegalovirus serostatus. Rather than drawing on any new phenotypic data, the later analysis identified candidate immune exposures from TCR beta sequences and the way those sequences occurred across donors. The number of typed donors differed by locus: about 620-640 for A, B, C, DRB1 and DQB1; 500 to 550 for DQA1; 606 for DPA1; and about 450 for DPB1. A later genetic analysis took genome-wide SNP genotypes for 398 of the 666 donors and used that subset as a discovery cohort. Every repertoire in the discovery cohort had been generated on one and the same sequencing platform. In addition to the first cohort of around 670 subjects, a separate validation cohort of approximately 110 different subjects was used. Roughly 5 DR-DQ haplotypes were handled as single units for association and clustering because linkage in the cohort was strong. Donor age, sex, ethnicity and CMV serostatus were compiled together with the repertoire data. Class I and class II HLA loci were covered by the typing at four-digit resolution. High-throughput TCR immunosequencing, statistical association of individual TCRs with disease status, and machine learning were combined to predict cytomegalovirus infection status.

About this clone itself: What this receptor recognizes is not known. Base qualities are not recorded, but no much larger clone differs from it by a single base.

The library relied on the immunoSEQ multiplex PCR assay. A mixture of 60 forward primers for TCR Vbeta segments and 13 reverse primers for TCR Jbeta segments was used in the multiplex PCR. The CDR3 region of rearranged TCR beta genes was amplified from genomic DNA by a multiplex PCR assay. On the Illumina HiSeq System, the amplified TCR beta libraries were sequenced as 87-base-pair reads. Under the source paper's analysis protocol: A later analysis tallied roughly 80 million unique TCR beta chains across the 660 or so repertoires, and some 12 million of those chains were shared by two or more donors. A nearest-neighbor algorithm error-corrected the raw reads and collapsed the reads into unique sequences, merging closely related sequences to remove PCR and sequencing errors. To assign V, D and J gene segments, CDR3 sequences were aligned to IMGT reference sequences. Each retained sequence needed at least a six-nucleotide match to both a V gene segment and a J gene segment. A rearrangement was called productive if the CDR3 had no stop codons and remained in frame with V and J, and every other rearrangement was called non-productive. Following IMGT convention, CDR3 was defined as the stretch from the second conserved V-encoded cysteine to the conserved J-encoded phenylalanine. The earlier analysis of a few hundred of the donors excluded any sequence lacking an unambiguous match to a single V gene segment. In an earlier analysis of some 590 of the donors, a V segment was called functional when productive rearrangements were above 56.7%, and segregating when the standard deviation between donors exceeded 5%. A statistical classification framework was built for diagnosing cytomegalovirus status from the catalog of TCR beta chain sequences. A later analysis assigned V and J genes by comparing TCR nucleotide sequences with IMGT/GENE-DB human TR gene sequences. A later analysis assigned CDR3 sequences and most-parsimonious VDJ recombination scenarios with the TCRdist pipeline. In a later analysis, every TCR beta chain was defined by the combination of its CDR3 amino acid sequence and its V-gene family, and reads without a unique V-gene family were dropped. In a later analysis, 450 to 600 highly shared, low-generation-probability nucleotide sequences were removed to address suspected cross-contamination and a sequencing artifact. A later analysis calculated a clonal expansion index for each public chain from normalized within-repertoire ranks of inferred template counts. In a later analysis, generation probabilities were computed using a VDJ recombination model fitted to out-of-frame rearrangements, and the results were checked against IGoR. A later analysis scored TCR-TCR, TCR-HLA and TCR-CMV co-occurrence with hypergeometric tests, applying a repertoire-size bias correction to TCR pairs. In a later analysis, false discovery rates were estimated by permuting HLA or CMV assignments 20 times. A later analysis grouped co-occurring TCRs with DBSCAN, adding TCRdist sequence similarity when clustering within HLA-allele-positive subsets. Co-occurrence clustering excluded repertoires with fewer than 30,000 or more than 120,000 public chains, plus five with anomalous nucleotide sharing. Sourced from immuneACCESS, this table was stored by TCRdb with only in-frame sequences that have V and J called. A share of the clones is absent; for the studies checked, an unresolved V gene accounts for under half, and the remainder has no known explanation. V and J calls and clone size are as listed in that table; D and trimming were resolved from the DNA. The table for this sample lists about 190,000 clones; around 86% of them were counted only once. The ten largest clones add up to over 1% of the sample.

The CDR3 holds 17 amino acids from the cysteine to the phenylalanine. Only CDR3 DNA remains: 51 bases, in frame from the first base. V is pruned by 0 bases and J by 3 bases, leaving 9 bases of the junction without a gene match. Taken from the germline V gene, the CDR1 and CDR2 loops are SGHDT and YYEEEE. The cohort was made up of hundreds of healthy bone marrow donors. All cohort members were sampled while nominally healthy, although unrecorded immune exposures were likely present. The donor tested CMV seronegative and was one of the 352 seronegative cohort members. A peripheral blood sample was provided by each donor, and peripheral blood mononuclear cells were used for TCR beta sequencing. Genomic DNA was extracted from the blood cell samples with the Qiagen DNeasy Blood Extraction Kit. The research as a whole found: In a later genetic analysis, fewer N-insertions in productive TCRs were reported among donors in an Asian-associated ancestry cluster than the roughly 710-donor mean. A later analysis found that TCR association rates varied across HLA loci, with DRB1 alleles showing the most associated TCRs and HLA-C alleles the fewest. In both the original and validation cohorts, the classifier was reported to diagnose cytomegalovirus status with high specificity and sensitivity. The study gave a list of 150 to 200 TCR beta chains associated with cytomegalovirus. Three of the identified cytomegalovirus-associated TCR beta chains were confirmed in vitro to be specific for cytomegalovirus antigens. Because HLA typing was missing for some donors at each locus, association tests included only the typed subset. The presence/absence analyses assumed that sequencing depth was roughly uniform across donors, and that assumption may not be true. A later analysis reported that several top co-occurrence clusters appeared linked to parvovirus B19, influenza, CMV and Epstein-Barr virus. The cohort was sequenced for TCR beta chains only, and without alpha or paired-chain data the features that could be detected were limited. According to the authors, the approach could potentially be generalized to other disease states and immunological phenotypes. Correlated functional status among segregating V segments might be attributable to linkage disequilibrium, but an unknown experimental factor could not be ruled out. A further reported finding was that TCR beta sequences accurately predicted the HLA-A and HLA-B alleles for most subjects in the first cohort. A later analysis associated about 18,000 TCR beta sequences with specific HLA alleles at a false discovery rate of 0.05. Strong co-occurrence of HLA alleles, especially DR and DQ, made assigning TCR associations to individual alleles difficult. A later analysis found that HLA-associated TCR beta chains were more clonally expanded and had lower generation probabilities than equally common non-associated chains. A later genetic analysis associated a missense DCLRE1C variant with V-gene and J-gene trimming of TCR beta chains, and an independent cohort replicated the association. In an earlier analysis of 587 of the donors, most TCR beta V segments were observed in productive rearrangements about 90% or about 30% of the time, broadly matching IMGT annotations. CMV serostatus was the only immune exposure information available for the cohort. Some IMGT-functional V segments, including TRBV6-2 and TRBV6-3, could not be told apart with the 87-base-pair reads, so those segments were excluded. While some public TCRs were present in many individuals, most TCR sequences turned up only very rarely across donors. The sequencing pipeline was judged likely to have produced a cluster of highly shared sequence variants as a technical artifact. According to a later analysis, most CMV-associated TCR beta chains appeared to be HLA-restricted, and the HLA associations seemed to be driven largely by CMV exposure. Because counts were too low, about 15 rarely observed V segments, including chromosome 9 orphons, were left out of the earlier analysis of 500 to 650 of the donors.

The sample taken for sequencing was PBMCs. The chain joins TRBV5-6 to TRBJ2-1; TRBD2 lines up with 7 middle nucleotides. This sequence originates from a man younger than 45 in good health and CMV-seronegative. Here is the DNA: TGTGCCAGCAGCTTGGCCGGTCCAGCGGGATACTACAATGAGCAGTTCTTC. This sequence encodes CASSLAGPAGYYNEQFF.